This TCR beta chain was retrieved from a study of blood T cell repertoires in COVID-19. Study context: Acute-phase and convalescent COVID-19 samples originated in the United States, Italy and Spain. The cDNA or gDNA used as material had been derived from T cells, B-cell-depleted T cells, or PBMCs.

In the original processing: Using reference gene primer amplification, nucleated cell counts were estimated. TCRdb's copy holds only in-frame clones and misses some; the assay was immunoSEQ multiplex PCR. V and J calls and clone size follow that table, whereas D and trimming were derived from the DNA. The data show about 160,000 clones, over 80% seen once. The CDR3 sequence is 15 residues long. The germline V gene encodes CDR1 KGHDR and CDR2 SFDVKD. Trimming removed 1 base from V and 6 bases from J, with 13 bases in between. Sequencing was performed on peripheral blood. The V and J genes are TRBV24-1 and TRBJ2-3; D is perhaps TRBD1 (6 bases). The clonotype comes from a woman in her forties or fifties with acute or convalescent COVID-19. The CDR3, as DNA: TGTGCCACCAGTGATTTAGGAACAGGGCCCGATACGCAGTATTTT. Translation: CATSDLGTGPDTQYF.